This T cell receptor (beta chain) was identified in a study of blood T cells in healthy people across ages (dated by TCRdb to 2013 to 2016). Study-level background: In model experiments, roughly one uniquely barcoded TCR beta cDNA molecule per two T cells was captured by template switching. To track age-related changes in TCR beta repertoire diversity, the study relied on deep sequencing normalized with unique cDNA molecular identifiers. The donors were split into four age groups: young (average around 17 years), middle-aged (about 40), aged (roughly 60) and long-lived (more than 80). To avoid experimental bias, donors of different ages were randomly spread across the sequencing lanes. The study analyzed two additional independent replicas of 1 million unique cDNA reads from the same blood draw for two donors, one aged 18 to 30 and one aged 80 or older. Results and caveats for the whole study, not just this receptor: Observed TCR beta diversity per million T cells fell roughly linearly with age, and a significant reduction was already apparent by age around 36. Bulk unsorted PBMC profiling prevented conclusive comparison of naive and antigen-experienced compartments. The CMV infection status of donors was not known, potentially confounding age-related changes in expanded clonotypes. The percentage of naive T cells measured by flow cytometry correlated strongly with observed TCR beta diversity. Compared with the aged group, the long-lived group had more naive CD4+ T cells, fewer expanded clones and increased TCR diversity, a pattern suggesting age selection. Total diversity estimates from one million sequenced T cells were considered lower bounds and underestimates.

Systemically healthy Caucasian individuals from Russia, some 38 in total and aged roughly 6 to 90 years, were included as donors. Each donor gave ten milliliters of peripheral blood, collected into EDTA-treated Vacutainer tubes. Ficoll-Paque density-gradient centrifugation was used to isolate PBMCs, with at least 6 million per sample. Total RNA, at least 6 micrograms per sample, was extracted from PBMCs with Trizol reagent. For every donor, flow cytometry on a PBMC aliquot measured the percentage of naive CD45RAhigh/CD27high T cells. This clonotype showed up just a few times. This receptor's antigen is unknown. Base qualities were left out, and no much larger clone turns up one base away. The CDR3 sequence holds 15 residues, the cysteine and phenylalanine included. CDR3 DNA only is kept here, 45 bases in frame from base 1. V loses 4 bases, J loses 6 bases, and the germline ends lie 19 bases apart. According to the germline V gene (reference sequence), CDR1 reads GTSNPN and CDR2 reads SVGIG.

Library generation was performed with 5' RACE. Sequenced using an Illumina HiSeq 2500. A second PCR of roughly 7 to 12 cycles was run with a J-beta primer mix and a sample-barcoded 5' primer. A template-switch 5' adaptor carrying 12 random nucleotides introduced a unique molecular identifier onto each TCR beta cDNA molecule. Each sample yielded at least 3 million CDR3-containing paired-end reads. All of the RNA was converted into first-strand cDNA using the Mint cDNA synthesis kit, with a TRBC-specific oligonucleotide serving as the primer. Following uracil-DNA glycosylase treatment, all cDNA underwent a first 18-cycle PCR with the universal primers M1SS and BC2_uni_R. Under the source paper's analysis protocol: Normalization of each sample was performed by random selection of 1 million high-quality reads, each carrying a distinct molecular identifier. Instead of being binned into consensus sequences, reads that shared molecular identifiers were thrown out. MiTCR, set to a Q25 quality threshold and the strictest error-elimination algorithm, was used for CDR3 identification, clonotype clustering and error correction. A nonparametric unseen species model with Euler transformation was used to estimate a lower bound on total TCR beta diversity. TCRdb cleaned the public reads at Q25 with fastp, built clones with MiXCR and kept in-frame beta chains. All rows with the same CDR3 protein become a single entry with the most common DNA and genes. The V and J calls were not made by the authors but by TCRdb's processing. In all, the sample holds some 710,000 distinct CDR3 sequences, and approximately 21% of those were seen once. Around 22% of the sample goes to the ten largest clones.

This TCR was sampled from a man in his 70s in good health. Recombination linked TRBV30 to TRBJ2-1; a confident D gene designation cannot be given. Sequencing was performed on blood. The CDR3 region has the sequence CAWKFGRLTPNEQFF. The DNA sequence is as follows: TGTGCCTGGAAATTTGGCAGGCTTACGCCCAATGAGCAGTTCTTC.